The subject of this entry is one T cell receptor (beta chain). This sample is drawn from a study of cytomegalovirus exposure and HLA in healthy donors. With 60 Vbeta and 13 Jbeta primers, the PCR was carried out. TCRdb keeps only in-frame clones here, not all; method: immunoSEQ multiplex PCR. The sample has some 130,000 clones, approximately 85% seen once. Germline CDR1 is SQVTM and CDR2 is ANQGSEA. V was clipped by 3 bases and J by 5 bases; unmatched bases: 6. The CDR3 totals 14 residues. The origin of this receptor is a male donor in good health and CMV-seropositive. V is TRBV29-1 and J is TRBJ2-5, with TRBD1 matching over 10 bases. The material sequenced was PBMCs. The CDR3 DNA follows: TGCAGCGTTGATGGGACAGGGGCCGGTGAGACCCAGTACTTC. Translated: CSVDGTGAGETQYF.